The source of this T cell receptor (beta chain) is a study of regulatory and conventional T cells in RAG deficiency. Findings and caveats of the study: Omenn patients showed >90% Treg-Tconv overlap and shorter CDR3 lengths. Other subsets showed about 10-fold reductions, but Treg unique TCR beta sequences fell roughly 100-fold in these patients. Control T-cell subsets had markedly higher Shannon entropy and lower Simpson indices than RAG-deficient patients.

The V and J ends lost 4 bases and 13 bases, in that order; junction bases with no gene match: 8. The CDR3 has 12 residues. Germline-derived CDR1 and CDR2 are SGHDT and YYEEEE. Only in-frame clones appear in the TCRdb table, and some are missing; sequencing was by immunoSEQ multiplex PCR. The table has approximately 35,000 clones, about 78% seen once; the top ten hold around 3.4%. This clone was observed a few times. Its matching antigen is unknown. Genomic DNA came from blood conventional CD4+ T cells gated CD25-low CD127-high. The data also belong to a second study, concerning regulatory T cells. That paper states: Amplification used 52 TRBV primers and 13 TRBJ primers. In patients, unique TRB V-J pairs were restricted and V/J usage skewed, especially in Tregs.

Specimen: CD4+ effector T cells sorted from blood. This rearrangement joins TRBV5-6 to TRBJ1-5; TRBD1 matches 7 bases. This receptor was obtained from a human donor in good health. The CDR3 here is CASSVSRGQQHF. The DNA for the CDR3 is TGTGCCAGCAGCGTAAGCAGGGGACAGCAGCATTTT.